This T cell receptor (beta chain) was retrieved from a study of T-cell memory formation after mild COVID-19. Turning to the study itself: TCR clusters largely stayed donor specific.

CDR1 is SGHRS, CDR2 YFSETQ, per germline. There are 14 residues in the CDR3. After removal of 7 bases from V and 6 bases from J, the junction contained 9 bases not matched to a gene. TCRdb processed the 5' RACE reads anew with MiXCR; each CDR3 protein has one entry. This repertoire shows approximately 260,000 distinct CDR3 sequences, 15% to 20% found once; its top ten account for 3.5%. With regard to this clonotype: Its target is not known.

Study-wide findings and caveats: CD8+ contracting clones occupied EMRA, while CD4+ ones occupied mainly CM and EM. Day 15 to 85 contracting clones showed balanced CD4/CD8; day 15 to 37 expanders favored CD4+.

The receptor's source is a young man who had mild COVID-19 (a few samples of this study predate the infection). Cell type and time point are not known. Material for sequencing was PBMCs or a T cell subset sorted from them (not recorded which). V gene TRBV5-1 combines with J gene TRBJ2-1; TRBD1 aligns across 8 bases. The CDR3 sequence: CASQVQGGINEQFF. In DNA form, the CDR3 reads TGCGCCAGCCAGGTACAGGGGGGAATCAATGAGCAGTTCTTC.